The entry that follows covers one T cell receptor beta chain sequence. Its antigen is not known. This entry belongs to a study of lymphopenia after photon versus proton radiotherapy. Findings of the study overall: Better survival with proton therapy was suggested as possible, not demonstrated. A bigger post-nadir fall in TCR diversity correlated inversely with survival time in deceased patients. Photon-treated patients lost naive T cells and TCR diversity; proton-treated stayed stable. After the lymphocyte nadir, photon-treated repertoires showed oligoclonal expansion, especially of CD8+ Temra cells.

The germline gives CDR1 SGHTA, CDR2 FQGNSA. V lost 5 bases and J lost 7, with 11 bases in between. The CDR3 is 13 residues long. TCRdb's table, derived via immunoSEQ multiplex PCR, lists solely in-frame clones and lacks some. Here the sample spans more than 45,000 clones, roughly 80% being singletons. This chain connects TRBV7-2 to TRBJ2-2; D may be TRBD1 or TRBD2 (5 bases each). This specimen consisted of peripheral blood, obtained from a patient treated with proton-based radiotherapy. The TCR originated in a man aged 55 to 69 with pancreatic cancer. The CDR3 loop is CASSPWGNGELFF. The CDR3 coding sequence is TGTGCCAGCAGCCCATGGGGGAACGGGGAGCTGTTTTTT.